The source of this TCR beta chain is a study of monozygotic twins with inflammatory bowel disease. With the 5' RACE reads reprocessed, TCRdb shows one record per CDR3 protein and no DNA. This sample's table has around 370,000 distinct CDR3 sequences. Germline V gives CDR1 MNHEY, CDR2 SVGEGT. This CDR3 comprises 14 residues. J is TRBJ2-1 and V is TRBV6-2 or TRBV6-3. What was sequenced was blood. The source is a human donor with ulcerative colitis or Crohn's disease, or a healthy co-twin of an affected twin (not recorded which). CDR3 sequence reads: CASSYSDVVDEQFF.